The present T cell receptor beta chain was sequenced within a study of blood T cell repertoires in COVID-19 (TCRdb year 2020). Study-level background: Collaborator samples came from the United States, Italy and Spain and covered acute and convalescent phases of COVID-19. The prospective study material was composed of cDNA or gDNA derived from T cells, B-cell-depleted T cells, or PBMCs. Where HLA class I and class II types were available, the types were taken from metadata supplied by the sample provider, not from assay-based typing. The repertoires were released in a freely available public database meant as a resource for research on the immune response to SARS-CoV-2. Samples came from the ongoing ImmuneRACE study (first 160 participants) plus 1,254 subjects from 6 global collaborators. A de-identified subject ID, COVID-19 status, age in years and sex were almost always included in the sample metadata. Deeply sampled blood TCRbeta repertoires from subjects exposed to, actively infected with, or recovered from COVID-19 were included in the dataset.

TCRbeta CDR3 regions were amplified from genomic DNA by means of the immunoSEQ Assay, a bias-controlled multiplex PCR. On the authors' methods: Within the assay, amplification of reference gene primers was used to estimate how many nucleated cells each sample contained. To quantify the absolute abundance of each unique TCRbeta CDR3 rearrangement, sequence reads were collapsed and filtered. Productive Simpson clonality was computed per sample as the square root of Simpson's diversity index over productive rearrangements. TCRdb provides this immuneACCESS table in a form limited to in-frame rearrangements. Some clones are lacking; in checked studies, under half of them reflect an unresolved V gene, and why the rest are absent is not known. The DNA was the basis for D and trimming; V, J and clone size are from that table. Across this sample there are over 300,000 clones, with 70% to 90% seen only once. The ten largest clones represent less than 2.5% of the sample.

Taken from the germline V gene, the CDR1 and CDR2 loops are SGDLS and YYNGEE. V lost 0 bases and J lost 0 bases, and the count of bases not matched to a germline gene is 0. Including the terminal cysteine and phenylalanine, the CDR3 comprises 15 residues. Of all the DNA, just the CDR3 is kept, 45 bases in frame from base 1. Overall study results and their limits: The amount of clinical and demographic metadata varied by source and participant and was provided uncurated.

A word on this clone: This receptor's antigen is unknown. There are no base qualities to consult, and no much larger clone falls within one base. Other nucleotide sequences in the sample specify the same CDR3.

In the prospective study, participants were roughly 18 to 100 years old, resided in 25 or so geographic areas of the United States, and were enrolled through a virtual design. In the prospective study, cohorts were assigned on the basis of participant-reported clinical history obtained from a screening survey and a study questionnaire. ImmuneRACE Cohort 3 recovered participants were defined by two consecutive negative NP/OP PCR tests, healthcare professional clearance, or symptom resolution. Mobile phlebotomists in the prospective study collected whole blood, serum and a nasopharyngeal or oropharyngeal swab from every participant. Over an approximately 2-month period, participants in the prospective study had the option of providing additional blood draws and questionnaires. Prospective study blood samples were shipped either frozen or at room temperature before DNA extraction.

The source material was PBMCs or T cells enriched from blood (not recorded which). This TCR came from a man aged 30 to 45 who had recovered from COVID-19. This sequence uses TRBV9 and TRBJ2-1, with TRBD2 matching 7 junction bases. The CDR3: CASSVAGGSYNEQFF. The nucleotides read TGTGCCAGCAGCGTAGCGGGGGGCTCCTACAATGAGCAGTTCTTC.